The rows below give T cell receptor beta chains drawn from one sample of a study of blood T cell repertoires in COVID-19. Generated by immunoSEQ multiplex PCR, the TCRdb table keeps only in-frame clones and is missing some. This sample has about 410,000 clones; around nine tenths occur once, and the top ten carry 1.7%. The source material was PBMCs or T cells enriched from blood (not recorded which). The receptors derive from a woman in her twenties or thirties who had recovered from COVID-19. Both conserved end residues are part of each CDR3. The D gene is left open where the match is weak. The size entry is marked missing in some rows and otherwise reads once, few, many or a size class.

D | J | V | size | CDR3 | DNA
. | TRBJ2-1 | TRBV19 | . | CASKTRGPYNEQFF | TGTGCCAGTAAAACCAGGGGCCCCTACAATGAGCAGTTCTTC
. | TRBJ1-5 | TRBV3-1/TRBV3-2 | . | CASSQGSNQPQHF | TGTGCCAGCAGCCAGGGCAGCAATCAGCCCCAGCATTTT
. | TRBJ2-1 | TRBV19 | . | CASSIWRFGYNEQFF | TGTGCCAGTAGTATCTGGCGGTTCGGGTACAATGAGCAGTTCTTC
. | TRBJ2-7 | TRBV18 | . | CASSPTGGYEQYF | TGTGCCAGCTCACCGACCGGGGGCTACGAGCAGTACTTC
. | TRBJ2-2 | TRBV28 | . | CASRRQLDTGELFF | TGTGCCAGCAGGAGACAGCTTGACACCGGGGAGCTGTTTTTT
TRBD1 | TRBJ1-1 | TRBV15 | . | CATSAKTGGSTEAFF | TGTGCCACCAGCGCGAAGACAGGGGGCAGCACTGAAGCTTTCTTT
. | TRBJ1-1 | TRBV6-4 | . | CASSQFGGSLNTEAFF | TGTGCCAGCAGCCAATTTGGAGGGTCGCTGAACACTGAAGCTTTCTTT
TRBD1 | TRBJ1-2 | TRBV2 | . | CATSPRTGGGYGYTF | TGTGCCACTTCACCCCGTACAGGGGGAGGCTATGGCTACACCTTC
. | TRBJ1-1 | TRBV7-3 | few | CASRGGEANTEAFF | TGTGCCAGCAGGGGAGGGGAGGCGAACACTGAAGCTTTCTTT
. | TRBJ2-7 | TRBV7-9 | . | CASSFNNRRSSYEQYF | TGTGCCAGCAGCTTCAATAACAGGCGAAGCTCCTACGAGCAGTACTTC
. | TRBJ2-2 | TRBV5-1 | . | CASSSFDTGELFF | TGCGCCAGCAGCTCCTTTGACACCGGGGAGCTGTTTTTT
TRBD1 | TRBJ2-7 | TRBV19 | . | CASSLGTGATYEQYF | TGTGCCAGTAGTCTTGGGACAGGGGCTACCTACGAGCAGTACTTC
. | TRBJ1-6 | TRBV3-1/TRBV3-2 | many | CASSRMDSYNSPLHF | TGTGCCAGCAGCCGTATGGACAGTTATAATTCACCCCTCCACTTT
. | TRBJ1-5 | TRBV7-2 | . | CASSLDRRSNQPQHF | TGTGCCAGCAGCTTAGACAGGCGGAGCAATCAGCCCCAGCATTTT
. | TRBJ1-1 | TRBV10-3 | . | CAISESKGRPTEAFF | TGTGCCATCAGTGAGTCTAAAGGGAGGCCCACTGAAGCTTTCTTT
. | TRBJ2-7 | TRBV10-3 | . | CAITPNRFPYEQYF | TGTGCCATCACCCCCAACAGGTTCCCCTACGAGCAGTACTTC